The rows below give T cell receptor beta chains drawn from one sample of a study of T cell responses to AZD1222 COVID-19 vaccine. Clones were sequenced by immunoSEQ multiplex PCR, and TCRdb holds only the in-frame ones, with some missing. The sample has tens of thousands of clones; roughly 88% are singletons. The sample in question was peripheral blood, obtained 28 days after the second AZD1222 dose. The receptors here all came from an adult who received the AZD1222 COVID-19 vaccine. The CDR3 runs from the conserved cysteine through the conserved F or W. D genes are given only for firm matches. The size of a clone is reported for some rows only, either as once, few or many, or as a class for expanded clones.

J gene,V gene,D gene,clone size,CDR3 DNA,CDR3 protein
TRBJ1-4,TRBV5-6,TRBD1,.,TGTGCCAGCAGCGATCTACAGGGGGTAGAAAAACTGTTTTTT,CASSDLQGVEKLFF
TRBJ1-1,TRBV10-3,.,.,TGTGCCATCAGTGAGTCGGGACCGGATCGTGGCACTGAAGCTTTCTTT,CAISESGPDRGTEAFF
TRBJ2-2,TRBV24-1,.,.,TGTGCCACCAGTGACCCGAGAAAGGGGATGGTCGGGGAGCTGTTTTTT,CATSDPRKGMVGELFF
TRBJ1-1,TRBV7-9,.,.,TGTGCCAGCAGCTGGGAGGGTCGGGACACTGAAGCTTTCTTT,CASSWEGRDTEAFF
TRBJ2-7,TRBV7-9,.,.,TGTGCCAGCAGCTTAGATGCAGGGTCTTCCTACGAGCAGTACTTC,CASSLDAGSSYEQYF
TRBJ1-5,TRBV6-1,TRBD1,.,TGTGCCAGCAGGGAACAGGGGGCGCGAAATCAGCCCCAGCATTTT,CASREQGARNQPQHF
TRBJ1-2,TRBV3-1/TRBV3-2,TRBD1,.,TGTGCCAGCAGCCCATTACCGGGACAGGGGAACTATGGCTACACCTTC,CASSPLPGQGNYGYTF
TRBJ2-4,TRBV5-5,.,few,TGTGCCAGCAGCTTGGGGAATTCTGGAGACATTCAGTACTTC,CASSLGNSGDIQYF
TRBJ1-6,TRBV29-1,TRBD1,.,TGCAGCGCAAAGACAGGGCCCAATTCACCCCTCCACTTT,CSAKTGPNSPLHF
TRBJ1-2,TRBV6-5,.,once,TGTGCCAGCAGTCAGGCTGGGGCGACTAACTATGGCTACACCTTC,CASSQAGATNYGYTF
TRBJ1-2,TRBV10-3,.,.,TGTGCCATCAGTGAGTCCGACAGACACTACACCTTC,CAISESDRHYTF
TRBJ1-2,TRBV6-5,.,once,TGTGCCAGCAGTTACAGTGGCTACACCTTC,CASSYSGYTF
TRBJ2-5,TRBV27,TRBD2,once,TGTGCCAGCAGTTTAGCGGGGGACCTCCAAGAGACCCAGTACTTC,CASSLAGDLQETQYF
TRBJ1-1,TRBV12-3/TRBV12-4,TRBD1,few,TGTGCCAGCAGTAATCAGGGGGAAACTGAAGCTTTCTTT,CASSNQGETEAFF
TRBJ2-5,TRBV5-8,TRBD2,few,TGTGCCAGCAGCTTGTTGCTCGGGGGGGCGGTGGAGACCCAGTACTTC,CASSLLLGGAVETQYF
TRBJ2-1,TRBV5-1,TRBD1,.,TGCGCCAGCAGTTCGAATCCGGGACAGTACAATGAGCAGTTCTTC,CASSSNPGQYNEQFF
TRBJ2-2,TRBV27,TRBD1,.,TGTGCCAGCAGTTTATCCGGGACAGGGGGCATCGGGGAGCTGTTTTTT,CASSLSGTGGIGELFF
TRBJ2-7,TRBV14,.,.,TGTGCCAGCAGCGACCTTCGAGCCTACGAGCAGTACTTC,CASSDLRAYEQYF
TRBJ2-3,TRBV6-2/TRBV6-3,.,.,TGTGCCAGCAGTTTGGCCAGGATCACAGATACGCAGTATTTT,CASSLARITDTQYF
TRBJ2-2,TRBV13,TRBD2,.,TGTGCCAGCAGCTTAGCGGGAGGGCGTACCACCGGGGAGCTGTTTTTT,CASSLAGGRTTGELFF
TRBJ1-1,TRBV6-5,TRBD1,once,TGTGCCAGCAGCTCCGGGGGACAGGGGGAAACTGAAGCTTTCTTT,CASSSGGQGETEAFF
TRBJ2-2,TRBV5-1,TRBD2,.,TGCGCCAGCAGCTTTGGCAGCGGGGAAACCGGGGAGCTGTTTTTT,CASSFGSGETGELFF
TRBJ1-5,TRBV7-2,TRBD1,few,TGTGCCAGCAGCTTGTCCCAGGGGGCGGCGCAGCCCCAGCATTTT,CASSLSQGAAQPQHF
TRBJ1-2,TRBV19,.,.,TGTGCCAGTAGTATAGATCGCCCGGGGGCGGTCTATGGCTACACCTTC,CASSIDRPGAVYGYTF
TRBJ1-1,TRBV7-3,.,medium-sized,TGTGCCAGCAGCCCTGTAGGAGGGGGGGGCACTGAAGCTTTCTTT,CASSPVGGGGTEAFF
TRBJ1-2,TRBV19,.,.,TGTGCCAGTAGTTCCCGGCACTATGGCTACACCTTC,CASSSRHYGYTF
TRBJ1-5,TRBV19,TRBD1,once,TGTGCCATCCCCGAGACAGGGGACAATCAGCCCCAGCATTTT,CAIPETGDNQPQHF
TRBJ2-7,TRBV2,.,few,TGTGCCAGCAGTGCGGGCCCGCCCTTTGAGCAGTACTTC,CASSAGPPFEQYF
TRBJ1-5,TRBV7-2,.,.,TGTGCCAGCAGCTTAGGGGACCTACGGGGTCAGCCCCAGCATTTT,CASSLGDLRGQPQHF
TRBJ1-4,TRBV5-1,.,once,TGCGCCAGCAGCTTGGCACCCACCGACGAAAAACTGTTTTTT,CASSLAPTDEKLFF
TRBJ2-7,TRBV18,.,.,TGTGCCAGCTCACCCACGGGAGCCTACGAGCAGTACTTC,CASSPTGAYEQYF
TRBJ1-2,TRBV7-6,.,.,TGTGCCAGCAGCTTAGGGGGTGGGACGCCCCTTTCGCCTGGCTACACCTTC,CASSLGGGTPLSPGYTF
TRBJ1-2,TRBV14,.,once,TGTGCCAGCAGCCAAGTGACGACAGTGCCTAACTATGGCTACACCTTC,CASSQVTTVPNYGYTF
TRBJ1-3,TRBV11-2,.,once,TGTGCCAGCAGCTTAAGGACGGGAAACACCATATATTTT,CASSLRTGNTIYF
TRBJ2-1,TRBV5-1,.,few,TGCGCCAGCAGCTTGCAACAGAGTAGCGTCAATGAGCAGTTCTTC,CASSLQQSSVNEQFF
TRBJ2-3,TRBV12-3/TRBV12-4,.,.,TGTGCCAGCAGCCCACCGGGCACAGATACGCAGTATTTT,CASSPPGTDTQYF
TRBJ2-1,TRBV19,TRBD2,.,TGTGCCAGTAGTATCCAGACTAGCGGGAGGGAGAATGAGCAGTTCTTC,CASSIQTSGRENEQFF
TRBJ1-4,TRBV7-3,TRBD1,.,TGTGCCAGCAGCTCCACAGGGGGCCCTAATGAAAAACTGTTTTTT,CASSSTGGPNEKLFF
TRBJ2-3,TRBV30,.,.,TGTGCCTGGAGTTCGGCGGATACGCAGTATTTT,CAWSSADTQYF
TRBJ2-3,TRBV12-5,.,.,TGTGCTAGTGGTTTTCTTAATACGCAGTATTTT,CASGFLNTQYF
TRBJ2-1,TRBV28,TRBD1,once,TGTGCCAGCAGTGGGACAGGACCAGAGCAGTTCTTC,CASSGTGPEQFF
TRBJ1-2,TRBV5-1,.,.,TGCGCCAGCAGCTTGTCGGGCCTAATAGGAGGTGGCTACACCTTC,CASSLSGLIGGGYTF
TRBJ1-2,TRBV30,.,.,TGTGCCTGGAGTGTAACACGAGGCGGCTACACCTTC,CAWSVTRGGYTF
TRBJ1-5,TRBV10-3,TRBD1,.,TGTGCCATCAGCCCGGGACAGGGAAGACAGCCCCAGCATTTT,CAISPGQGRQPQHF
TRBJ2-7,TRBV6-4,.,.,TGTGCCAGCAGCCCCCAAGCGGGCGGAGCCTACGAGCAGTACTTC,CASSPQAGGAYEQYF
TRBJ2-7,TRBV11-2,TRBD2,.,TGTGCCAGCAGCTTAATGGGCGGCGGGGGGGCTAGGGAGCAGTACTTC,CASSLMGGGGAREQYF